This T cell receptor beta chain is from a study of T cell repertoires in cytomegalovirus infection. Study summary: Indications came from public TCR beta signatures; they pointed to CMV infection and to a matching HLA type. General observations from the study: Accumulated public TCR beta family frequency recognized individuals carrying CMV together with the relevant HLA. Ex vivo responses were dominated by HLA-C-restricted CMV-specific TCR beta clonotypes.

V lost 4 bases, J lost 3 bases, and 6 bases stayed unmatched. This CDR3 is 16 amino acids long. Each CDR3 protein is one row after TCRdb ran MiXCR on the reads. The data hold fewer than 550,000 distinct CDR3 sequences, with more than 20% observed a single time. This clonotype has a count of ten or more. Its antigen is undetermined. Material for sequencing was PBMCs. This receptor was identified in a human donor in good health (CMV status not recorded). Some clones in this sample may be carry-over from other donors' samples. This rearrangement joins TRBV12-3 or TRBV12-4 to TRBJ2-1, with 10 bases identical to TRBD2. In DNA, the CDR3 is TGTGCCAGCAGTTCCCCGGGACTAGCGCGCTACAATGAGCAGTTCTTC. Translated, it gives CASSSPGLARYNEQFF.